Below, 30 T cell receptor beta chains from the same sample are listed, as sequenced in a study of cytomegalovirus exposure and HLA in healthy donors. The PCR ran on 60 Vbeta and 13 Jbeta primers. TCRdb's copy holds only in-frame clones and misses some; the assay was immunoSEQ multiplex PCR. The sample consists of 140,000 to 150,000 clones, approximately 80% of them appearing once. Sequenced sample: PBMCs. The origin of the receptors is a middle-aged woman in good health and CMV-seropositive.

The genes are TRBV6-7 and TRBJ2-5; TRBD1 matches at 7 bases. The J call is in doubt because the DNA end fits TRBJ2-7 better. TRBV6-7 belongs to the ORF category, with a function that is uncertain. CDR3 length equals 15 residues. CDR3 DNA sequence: TGTGCCAGCAGTTCCTCGAGACAGGGCGTCTACGAGCAGTACTTC. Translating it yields CASSSSRQGVYEQYF.

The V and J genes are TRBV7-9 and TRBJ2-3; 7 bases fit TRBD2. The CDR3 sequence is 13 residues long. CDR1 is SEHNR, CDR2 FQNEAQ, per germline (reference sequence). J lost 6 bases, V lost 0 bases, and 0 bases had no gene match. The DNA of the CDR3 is TGTGCCAGCAGCTTAGCGGGGGGGGATACGCAGTATTTT. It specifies CASSLAGGDTQYF.

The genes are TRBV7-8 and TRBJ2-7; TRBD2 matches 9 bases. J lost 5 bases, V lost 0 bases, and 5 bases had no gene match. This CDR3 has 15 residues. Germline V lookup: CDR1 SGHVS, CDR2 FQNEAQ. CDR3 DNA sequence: TGTGCCAGCAGCTTAGCTAGCGGGAGTAGGGACGAGCAGTACTTC. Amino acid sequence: CASSLASGSRDEQYF.

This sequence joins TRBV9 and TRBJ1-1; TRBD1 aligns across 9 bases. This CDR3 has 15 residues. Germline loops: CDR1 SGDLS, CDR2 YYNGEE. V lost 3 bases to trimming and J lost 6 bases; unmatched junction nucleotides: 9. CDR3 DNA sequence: TGTGCCAGCAGCGGCCCACAGGGGGCAAAGGCTGAAGCTTTCTTT. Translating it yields CASSGPQGAKAEAFF. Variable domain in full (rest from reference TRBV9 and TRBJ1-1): DSGVTQTPKHLITATGQRVTLRCSPRSGDLSVYWYQQSLDQGLQFLIQYYNGEERAKGNILERFSAQQFPDLHSELNLSSLELGDSALYFCASSGPQGAKAEAFFGQGTRLTVV.

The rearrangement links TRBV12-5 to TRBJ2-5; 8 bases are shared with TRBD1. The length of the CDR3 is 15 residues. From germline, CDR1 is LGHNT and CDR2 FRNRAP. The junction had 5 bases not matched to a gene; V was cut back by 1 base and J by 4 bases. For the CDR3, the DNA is TGTGCTAGTGGTTTGGGACAAGGACAGGGAGAGACCCAGTACTTC. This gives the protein CASGLGQGQGETQYF.

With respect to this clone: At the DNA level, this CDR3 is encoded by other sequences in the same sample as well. The CDR3 loop is CRGAQTDGYTF. The CDR3 DNA reads as TGCAGGGGGGCCCAGACAGATGGCTACACCTTC. The rearrangement uses TRBV20-1 and TRBJ1-2, with D maybe TRBD1 (6 bases). The CDR3 loop spans 11 amino acids. Per germline, CDR1 DFQATT and CDR2 SNEGSKA (reference sequence).

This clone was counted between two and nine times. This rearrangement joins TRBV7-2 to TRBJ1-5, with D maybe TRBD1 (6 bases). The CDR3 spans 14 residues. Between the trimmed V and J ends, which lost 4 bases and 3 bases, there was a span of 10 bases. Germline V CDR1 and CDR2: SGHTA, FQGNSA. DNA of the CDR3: TGTGCCAGCAGCTCAACAGGGCCCAATCAGCCCCAGCATTTT. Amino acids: CASSSTGPNQPQHF.

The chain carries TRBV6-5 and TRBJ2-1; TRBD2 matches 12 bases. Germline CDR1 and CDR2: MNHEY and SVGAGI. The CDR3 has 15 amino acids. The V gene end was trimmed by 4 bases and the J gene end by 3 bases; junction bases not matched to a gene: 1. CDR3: CASSLGLAGYNEQFF. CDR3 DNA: TGTGCCAGCAGTTTGGGACTAGCGGGCTACAATGAGCAGTTCTTC.

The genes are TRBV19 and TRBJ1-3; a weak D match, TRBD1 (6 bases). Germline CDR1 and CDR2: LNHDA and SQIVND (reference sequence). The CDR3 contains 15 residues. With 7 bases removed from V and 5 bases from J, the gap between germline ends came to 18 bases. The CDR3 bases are TGTGCCAGTACCTCTACCGGGGGGGGCAGAAACACCATATATTTT. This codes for CASTSTGGGRNTIYF.

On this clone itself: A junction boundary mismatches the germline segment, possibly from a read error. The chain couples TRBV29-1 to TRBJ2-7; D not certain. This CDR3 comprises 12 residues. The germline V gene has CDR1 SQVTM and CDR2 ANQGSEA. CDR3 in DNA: TGCAGCGTGGAAGAATCGTCGGACGAGCAGTACTTC. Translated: CSVEESSDEQYF.

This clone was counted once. As DNA, the CDR3 is TGTGCCAGCACCGAGGTCTTAGGAAGAACTGAAGCTTTCTTT. This codes for CASTEVLGRTEAFF. The chain combines TRBV7-9 with TRBJ1-1; D remains unclear. Germline CDR1 SEHNR, CDR2 FQNEAQ (reference sequence). This CDR3 comprises 14 residues. Trimming left V 7 bases short and J 5 bases short, with 17 bases between.

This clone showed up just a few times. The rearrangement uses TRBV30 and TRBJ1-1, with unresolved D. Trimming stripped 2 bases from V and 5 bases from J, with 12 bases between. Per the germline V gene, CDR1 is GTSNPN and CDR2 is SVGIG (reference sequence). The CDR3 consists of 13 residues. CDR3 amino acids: CAWSTNPRTEAFF. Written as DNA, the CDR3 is TGTGCCTGGAGTACAAACCCCAGGACTGAAGCTTTCTTT. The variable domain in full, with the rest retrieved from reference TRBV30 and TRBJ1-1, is SQTIHQWPATLVQPVGSPLSLECTVEGTSNPNLYWYRQAAGRGLQLLFYSVGIGQISSEVPQNLSASRPQDRQFILSSKKLLLSDSGFYLCAWSTNPRTEAFFGQGTRLTVV.

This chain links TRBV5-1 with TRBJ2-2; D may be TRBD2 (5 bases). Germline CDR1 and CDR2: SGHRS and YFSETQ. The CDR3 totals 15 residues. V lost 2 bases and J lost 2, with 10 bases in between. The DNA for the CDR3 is TGCGCCAGCAGCTTATCGGGAACAAACACCGGGGAGCTGTTTTTT. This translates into CASSLSGTNTGELFF.

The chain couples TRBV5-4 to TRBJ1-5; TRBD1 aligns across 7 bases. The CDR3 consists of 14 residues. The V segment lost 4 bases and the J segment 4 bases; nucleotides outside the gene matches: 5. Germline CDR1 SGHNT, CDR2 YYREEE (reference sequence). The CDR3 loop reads CASSVGTDNQPQHF. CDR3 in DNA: TGTGCCAGCAGCGTCGGGACAGATAATCAGCCCCAGCATTTT.

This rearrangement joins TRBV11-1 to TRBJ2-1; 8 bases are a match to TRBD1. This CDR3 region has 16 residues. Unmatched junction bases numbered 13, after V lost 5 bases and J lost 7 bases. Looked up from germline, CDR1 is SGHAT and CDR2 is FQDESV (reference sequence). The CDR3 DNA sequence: TGTGCCAGCAGCGTAACCGACAGGGGATTGTGGAATGAGCAGTTCTTC. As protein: CASSVTDRGLWNEQFF. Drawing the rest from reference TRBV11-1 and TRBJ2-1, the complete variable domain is EAEVAQSPRYKITEKSQAVAFWCDPISGHATLYWYRQILGQGPELLVQFQDESVVDDSQLPKDRFSAERLKGVDSTLKIQPAELGDSAMYLCASSVTDRGLWNEQFFGPGTRLTVL.

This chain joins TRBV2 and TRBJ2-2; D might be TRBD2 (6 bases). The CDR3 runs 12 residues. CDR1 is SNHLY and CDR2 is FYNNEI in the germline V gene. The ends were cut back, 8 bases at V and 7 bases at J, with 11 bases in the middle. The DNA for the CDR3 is TGTGCCAGCGGCTGGGGAGGCGGGGAGCTGTTTTTT. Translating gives CASGWGGGELFF.

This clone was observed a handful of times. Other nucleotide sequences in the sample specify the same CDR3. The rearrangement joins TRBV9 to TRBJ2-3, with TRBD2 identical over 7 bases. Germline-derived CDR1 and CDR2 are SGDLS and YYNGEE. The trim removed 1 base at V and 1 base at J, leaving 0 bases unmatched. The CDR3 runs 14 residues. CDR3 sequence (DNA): TGTGCCAGCAGCGTAACTAGCGGCACAGATACGCAGTATTTT. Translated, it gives CASSVTSGTDTQYF.

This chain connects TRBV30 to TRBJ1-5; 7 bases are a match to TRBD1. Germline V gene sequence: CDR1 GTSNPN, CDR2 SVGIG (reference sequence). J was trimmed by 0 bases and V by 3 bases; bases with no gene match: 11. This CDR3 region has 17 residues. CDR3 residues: CAWSPGTAFYSNQPQHF. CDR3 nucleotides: TGTGCCTGGAGCCCCGGGACAGCATTTTATAGCAATCAGCCCCAGCATTTT.

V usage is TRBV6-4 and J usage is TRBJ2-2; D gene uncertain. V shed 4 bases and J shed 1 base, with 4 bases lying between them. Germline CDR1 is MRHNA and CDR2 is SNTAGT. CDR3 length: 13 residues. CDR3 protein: CASSAQNTGELFF. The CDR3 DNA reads TGTGCCAGCAGTGCACAGAACACCGGGGAGCTGTTTTTT.

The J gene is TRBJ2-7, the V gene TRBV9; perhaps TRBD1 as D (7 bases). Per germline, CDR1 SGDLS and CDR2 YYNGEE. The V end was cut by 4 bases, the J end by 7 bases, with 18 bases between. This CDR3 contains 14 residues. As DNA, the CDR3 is TGTGCCAGCAGCACTGGGGGCAGGGGGGAAGAGCAGTACTTC. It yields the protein CASSTGGRGEEQYF.

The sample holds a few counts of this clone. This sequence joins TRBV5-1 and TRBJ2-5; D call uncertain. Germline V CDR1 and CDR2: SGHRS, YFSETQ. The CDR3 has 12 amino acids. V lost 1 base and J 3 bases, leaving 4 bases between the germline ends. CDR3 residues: CASSLTEETQYF. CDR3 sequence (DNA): TGCGCCAGCAGCTTGACAGAAGAGACCCAGTACTTC.

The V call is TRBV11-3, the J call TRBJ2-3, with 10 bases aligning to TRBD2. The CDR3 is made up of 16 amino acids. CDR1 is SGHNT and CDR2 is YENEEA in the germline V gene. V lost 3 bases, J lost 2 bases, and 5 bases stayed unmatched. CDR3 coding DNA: TGTGCCAGCAGCTTTTCACTAGCGGGATCCACAGATACGCAGTATTTT. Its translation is CASSFSLAGSTDTQYF. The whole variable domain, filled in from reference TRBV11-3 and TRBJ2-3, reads EAGVVQSPRYKIIEKKQPVAFWCNPISGHNTLYWYLQNLGQGPELLIRYENEEAVDDSQLPKDRFSAERLKGVDSTLKIQPAELGDSAVYLCASSFSLAGSTDTQYFGPGTRLTVL.

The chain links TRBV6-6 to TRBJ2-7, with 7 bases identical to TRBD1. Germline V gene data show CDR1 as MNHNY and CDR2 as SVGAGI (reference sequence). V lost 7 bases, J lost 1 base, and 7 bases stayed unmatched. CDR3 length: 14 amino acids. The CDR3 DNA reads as TGTGCCAGCATTGAGCGACAGGGATCCTACGAGCAGTACTTC. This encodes CASIERQGSYEQYF.

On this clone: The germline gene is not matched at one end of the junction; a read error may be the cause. The CDR3 DNA reads TGTGCCAGCAGTCCCCTGGCCGGGGACACAGGTACGCAGTATTTT. It translates to CASSPLAGDTGTQYF. The J gene is TRBJ2-3, the V gene TRBV6-4, with D perhaps matching TRBD1 (6 bases). Germline-derived CDR1 and CDR2 are MRHNA and SNTAGT. There are 15 residues in the CDR3.

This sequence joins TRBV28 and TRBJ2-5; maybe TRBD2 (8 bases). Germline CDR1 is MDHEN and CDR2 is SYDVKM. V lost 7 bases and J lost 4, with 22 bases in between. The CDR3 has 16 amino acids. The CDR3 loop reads CASTRGGSGGLETQYF. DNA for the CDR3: TGTGCCAGCACCAGGGGGGGTTCGGGGGGGTTAGAGACCCAGTACTTC.

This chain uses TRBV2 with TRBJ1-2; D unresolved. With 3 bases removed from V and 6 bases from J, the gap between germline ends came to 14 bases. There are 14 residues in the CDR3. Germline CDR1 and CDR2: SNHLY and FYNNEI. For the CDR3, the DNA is TGTGCCAGCAGTGACGTCCTTGAGGGCGATGGCTACACCTTC. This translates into CASSDVLEGDGYTF. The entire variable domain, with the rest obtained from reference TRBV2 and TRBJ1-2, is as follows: EPEVTQTPSHQVTQMGQEVILRCVPISNHLYFYWYRQILGQKVEFLVSFYNNEISEKSEIFDDQFSVERPDGSNFTLKIRSTKLEDSAMYFCASSDVLEGDGYTFGSGTRLTVV.

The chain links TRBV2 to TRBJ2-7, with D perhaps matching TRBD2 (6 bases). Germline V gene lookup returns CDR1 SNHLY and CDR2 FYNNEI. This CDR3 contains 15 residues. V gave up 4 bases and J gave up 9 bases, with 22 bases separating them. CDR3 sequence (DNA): TGTGCCAGCAGTGGGACTACTGCTCGTCCCCCTCGGCAGTACTTC. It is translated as CASSGTTARPPRQYF.

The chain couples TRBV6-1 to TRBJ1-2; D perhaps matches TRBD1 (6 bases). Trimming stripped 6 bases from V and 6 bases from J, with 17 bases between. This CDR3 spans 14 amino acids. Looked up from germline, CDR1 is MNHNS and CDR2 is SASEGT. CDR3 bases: TGTGCCAGCAGGCTGAAAACGGACAGCCATGGCTACACCTTC. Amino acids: CASRLKTDSHGYTF.

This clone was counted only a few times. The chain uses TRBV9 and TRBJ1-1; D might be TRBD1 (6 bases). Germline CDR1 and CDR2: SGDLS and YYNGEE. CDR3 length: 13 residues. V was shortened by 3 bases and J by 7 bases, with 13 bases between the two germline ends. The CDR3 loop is CASSAGTPNEAFF. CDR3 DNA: TGTGCCAGCAGCGCCGGGACACCCAATGAAGCTTTCTTT.

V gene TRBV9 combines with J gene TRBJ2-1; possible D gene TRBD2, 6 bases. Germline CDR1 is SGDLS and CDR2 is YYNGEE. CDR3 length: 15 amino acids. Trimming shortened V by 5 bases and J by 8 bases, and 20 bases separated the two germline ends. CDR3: CASRPRGTSSDEQFF. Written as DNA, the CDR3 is TGTGCCAGCAGACCTAGAGGGACTTCTAGTGATGAGCAGTTCTTC.